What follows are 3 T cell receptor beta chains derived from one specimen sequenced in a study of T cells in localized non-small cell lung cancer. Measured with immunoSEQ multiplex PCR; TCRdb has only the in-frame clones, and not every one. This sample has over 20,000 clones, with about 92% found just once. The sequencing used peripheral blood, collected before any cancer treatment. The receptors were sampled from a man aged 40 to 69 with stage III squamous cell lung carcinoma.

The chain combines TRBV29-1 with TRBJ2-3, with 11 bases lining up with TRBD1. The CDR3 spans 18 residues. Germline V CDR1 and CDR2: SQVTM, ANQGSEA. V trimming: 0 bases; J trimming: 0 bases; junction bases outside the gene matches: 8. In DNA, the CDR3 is TGCAGCGTTGAAGATCCCACTGGGGACAGGGGGAGCACAGATACGCAGTATTTT. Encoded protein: CSVEDPTGDRGSTDTQYF.

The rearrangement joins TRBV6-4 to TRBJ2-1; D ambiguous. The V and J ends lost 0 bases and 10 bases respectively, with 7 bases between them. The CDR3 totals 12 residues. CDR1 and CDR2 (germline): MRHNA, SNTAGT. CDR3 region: CASSDSGREQFF. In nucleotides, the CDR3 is TGTGCCAGCAGTGACTCGGGTAGGGAGCAGTTCTTC.

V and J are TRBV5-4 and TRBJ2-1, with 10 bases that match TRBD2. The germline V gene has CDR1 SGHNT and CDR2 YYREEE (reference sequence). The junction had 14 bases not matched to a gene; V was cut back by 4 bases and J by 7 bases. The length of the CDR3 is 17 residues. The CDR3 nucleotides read TGTGCCAGCAGCCGGGGGGGGTCGACTAGCGGGCTAAATGAGCAGTTCTTC. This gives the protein CASSRGGSTSGLNEQFF.